This T cell receptor beta chain is drawn from a study of T cell changes during pregnancy in multiple sclerosis. Produced via immunoSEQ multiplex PCR; TCRdb's table is partial and in-frame only. The table has more than 55,000 clones, roughly 94% seen once. V lost 5 bases to trimming and J lost 3 bases; unmatched junction nucleotides: 6. The germline gives CDR1 MNHEY, CDR2 SMNVEV (reference sequence). This CDR3 is built from 15 residues. This TCR came from a female donor with multiple sclerosis, enrolled in a pregnancy study. This sample comprised CD8+ T cells from peripheral blood mononuclear cells, obtained in the third trimester of pregnancy. The chain uses TRBV27 and TRBJ1-5; TRBD1 agrees at 8 bases. The chain's CDR3 is CASSAMTGANQPQHF. As DNA, the CDR3 is TGTGCCAGCAGTGCCATGACAGGGGCCAATCAGCCCCAGCATTTT.